Presented here are 15 T cell receptor beta chains from one specimen sequenced in a study of T cells in Graves' hyperthyroidism and ophthalmopathy. Amplified TCR beta CDR3 regions derived from RNA transcripts. First-round RT-PCR of the TCR CDR3 relied on the HTBI primer set. TCRdb used MiXCR to reprocess the multiplex PCR reads, holding one entry per CDR3 protein. The top ten hold over 8.5% of the sample, which has about 400,000 distinct CDR3 sequences, around 14% seen once. Sequencing input: blood. These receptors were obtained from a woman aged 18-29 years with Graves' hyperthyroidism.

In its sample, this clonotype was seen a few times. V and J are TRBV19 and TRBJ2-2; D gene uncertain. The CDR3 sequence is 14 residues long. Germline CDR1 LNHDA, CDR2 SQIVND (reference sequence). V lost 7 bases, J lost 5 bases, and 14 bases lay in between. CDR3 residues: CASNSGRLTGELFF. In DNA, the CDR3 is TGTGCCAGTAACTCCGGACGGTTAACCGGGGAGCTGTTTTTT.

Many counts were recorded for this clonotype. Here the CDR3 reads CASSHRTGGDTEAFF. As DNA, the CDR3 is TGTGCCAGCAGCCATCGGACAGGGGGGGACACTGAAGCTTTCTTT. The chain combines TRBV3-1 with TRBJ1-1, with 10 nucleotides matching TRBD1. CDR3 length equals 15 residues. With 3 bases clipped from V and 3 bases from J, the junction kept 4 bases outside the gene matches. Germline assignment: CDR1 LGHDT and CDR2 YNNKEL (reference sequence).

A few counts support this clonotype. The DNA of the CDR3 is TGTGCCAGCTCACCAACTTCCCGGACGGGGAACACTGAAGCTTTCTTT. Its protein is CASSPTSRTGNTEAFF. This chain uses TRBV18 with TRBJ1-1; no reliable D call. This CDR3 is built from 16 residues. Germline V gene data show CDR1 as KGHSH and CDR2 as LQKENI. V was trimmed by 2 bases and J by 1 base, leaving 14 bases between them.

This clonotype was counted between two and nine times. This rearrangement joins TRBV20-1 to TRBJ2-3, with D tentatively TRBD1 (6 bases). Between the trimmed V and J ends, which lost 3 bases and 14 bases, there was a span of 21 bases. The germline gives CDR1 DFQATT, CDR2 SNEGSKA (reference sequence). The CDR3 has 13 residues. CDR3 in DNA: TGCAGTGCTAGTGATAACCGGGACACCGAACGGTATTTT. Amino acids: CSASDNRDTERYF.

This clonotype was seen repeatedly, ten times or more. The chain couples TRBV3-1 to TRBJ2-1; D tentatively reads TRBD1 or TRBD2 (5 bases each). CDR3 size: 13 residues. V lost 8 bases, J lost 5 bases, and 13 bases lay in between. Germline CDR1 is LGHDT and CDR2 is YNNKEL (reference sequence). CDR3 in amino acids: CASYGTDNNEQFF. For the CDR3, the DNA is TGTGCCAGCTACGGGACGGATAACAATGAGCAGTTCTTC.

The table lists this clonotype with many counts. This rearrangement joins TRBV18 to TRBJ2-1; D unresolved. CDR1 and CDR2 from the germline V gene are KGHSH and LQKENI. This CDR3 spans 14 amino acids. Trimming cost V 3 bases and J 7 bases, with 13 bases left between them. The CDR3 spells CASSPYTVHNEQFF. The CDR3 DNA sequence: TGTGCCAGCTCACCTTACACAGTACATAATGAGCAGTTCTTC.

As for this clonotype: Possible read error: a much larger clone is one base away. This rearrangement joins TRBV12-3 or TRBV12-4 to TRBJ2-7; TRBD1 aligns across 9 bases. This CDR3 is built from 17 residues. In DNA, the CDR3 is TGTGCCGGCAGCTCACTTTCAGGACAGGGGCGCTCCTACGAGCAGTACTTC. It specifies CAGSSLSGQGRSYEQYF.

This clonotype showed up many times. The chain carries TRBV4-2 and TRBJ1-1; D remains ambiguous. V lost 0 bases to trimming and J lost 1 base, with 6 bases between them. The germline CDR1 and CDR2 sequences are LGHNA and YNFKEQ. The CDR3 has 14 amino acids. CDR3 sequence reads: CASSQERTNTEAFF. The CDR3 nucleotides are TGTGCCAGCAGCCAAGAGAGGACGAACACTGAAGCTTTCTTT.

This clonotype was detected many times. The rearrangement links TRBV7-2 to TRBJ2-4; 10 bases are shared with TRBD2. After removal of 4 bases from V and 4 bases from J, the junction contained 1 base not matched to a gene. Germline CDR1 is SGHTA and CDR2 is FQGNSA. CDR3 length: 14 residues. CDR3 DNA sequence: TGTGCCAGCAGCTGGACTAGCGGAAAAAACATTCAGTACTTC. Translation: CASSWTSGKNIQYF.

This clonotype was found many times. The chain has TRBV19 and TRBJ1-5, with D uncertain. The CDR3 is made up of 15 amino acids. Germline V CDR1 and CDR2: LNHDA, SQIVND (reference sequence). V was trimmed by 1 base and J by 6 bases, leaving 13 bases between them. The CDR3 DNA reads TGTGCCAGTAGTATAGGGGCGGGTTTACGTCAGCCCCAGCATTTT. Protein sequence: CASSIGAGLRQPQHF.

The count of this clonotype is one. This sequence joins TRBV7-2 and TRBJ2-3; 7 bases align to TRBD1. Germline CDR1 SGHTA, CDR2 FQGNSA. Unmatched junction bases numbered 9, after V lost 5 bases and J lost 1 base. CDR3 size: 16 residues. The CDR3 bases are TGTGCCAGCAGCCCCCGCCGGGACAGACGCACAGATACGCAGTATTTT. As protein: CASSPRRDRRTDTQYF.

In this sample, this clonotype turned up many times. The CDR3 loop is CASSTGRAKPYNSPLHF. CDR3 nucleotide sequence: TGTGCCAGCAGCACGGGAAGGGCTAAACCCTATAATTCACCCCTCCACTTT. The V gene is TRBV28, the J gene TRBJ1-6; D unclear. CDR3 size: 17 residues. Germline CDR1 is MDHEN and CDR2 is SYDVKM. The V and J ends lost 6 bases and 2 bases respectively, with 17 bases between them.

The chain is built from TRBV7-2 and TRBJ1-1; 9 positions match TRBD1. The trim removed 5 bases at V and 1 base at J, leaving 8 bases unmatched. Looked up from germline, CDR1 is SGHTA and CDR2 is FQGNSA. The CDR3 has 16 residues. The CDR3 coding sequence is TGTGCCAGCAGCCGAATACCGGGACAGGGGAACACTGAAGCTTTCTTT. Encoded protein: CASSRIPGQGNTEAFF.

This clonotype has at least ten counts. J is TRBJ1-1 and V is TRBV28; possibly TRBD1 for D (5 bases). The CDR3 extends over 13 amino acids. Trimming left V 3 bases short and J 6 bases short, with 11 bases between. CDR1 is MDHEN, CDR2 SYDVKM, per germline. In DNA, the CDR3 is TGTGCCAGCAGTTTGTATCGGGGCGCTGAAGCTTTCTTT. This gives the protein CASSLYRGAEAFF.

There are many counts of this clonotype. The chain has TRBV20-1 and TRBJ2-1, with D maybe TRBD2 (6 bases). From germline, CDR1 is DFQATT and CDR2 SNEGSKA (reference sequence). The CDR3 covers 15 residues. The V and J ends lost 6 bases and 4 bases respectively, with 19 bases between them. Written as DNA, the CDR3 is TGCAGTGCGTACCCGATTGGGAGCGGGTACAATGAGCAGTTCTTC. This encodes CSAYPIGSGYNEQFF.